These 15 T cell receptor beta chains share one sample of origin, sequenced in a study of blood T cell repertoires in COVID-19. Data came from immunoSEQ multiplex PCR; TCRdb stores just in-frame clones and leaves some out. This repertoire shows about 150,000 clones, 70% to 80% found once; its top ten account for roughly 19%. Sequencing used PBMCs or T cells enriched from blood (not recorded which). These receptors all come from a woman between 65 and 79 years old in a cohort exposed to, infected with or recovered from COVID-19 (not recorded which).

The chain is built from TRBV12-3 or TRBV12-4 and TRBJ2-3; D not resolved. V was pared by 6 bases and J by 7 bases, with 8 bases between. This CDR3 spans 11 amino acids. CDR3 nucleotides: TGTGCCAGCAGAGCCCAAAATACGCAGTATTTT. Protein sequence: CASRAQNTQYF.

In this sample, this clone turned up a few times. V is TRBV29-1 and J is TRBJ2-7; 11 nucleotides agree with TRBD2. Germline V gene data show CDR1 as SQVTM and CDR2 as ANQGSEA. The CDR3 is made up of 14 amino acids. The J segment lost 3 bases and the V segment lost 2 bases, leaving 3 bases of the junction unmatched. This chain's CDR3 is CSVETSGSFYEQYF. The CDR3 DNA reads as TGCAGCGTTGAAACTAGCGGGAGTTTCTACGAGCAGTACTTC.

Here the CDR3 reads CASSPRLAGGPSLRGDEQFF. DNA for the CDR3: TGTGCCAGCAGCCCCCGACTAGCGGGAGGGCCCTCTTTACGCGGCGATGAGCAGTTCTTC. This chain joins TRBV9 and TRBJ2-1, with TRBD2 matching over 14 bases. V trimming: 4 bases; J trimming: 8 bases; junction bases outside the gene matches: 20. CDR3 length: 20 amino acids. Germline V gene sequence: CDR1 SGDLS, CDR2 YYNGEE.

J is TRBJ2-7 and V is TRBV7-8; D remains ambiguous. V lost 5 bases to trimming and J lost 0 bases, with 11 bases between them. The CDR3 has 14 amino acids. Germline CDR1 and CDR2: SGHVS and FQNEAQ. The CDR3 here is CASSPAGFSYEQYF. For the CDR3, the DNA is TGTGCCAGCAGCCCGGCCGGGTTCTCCTACGAGCAGTACTTC.

The chain couples TRBV18 to TRBJ2-1, with a tentative D call TRBD2 (6 bases). V gave up 6 bases and J gave up 6 bases, with 18 bases separating them. Germline V CDR1 and CDR2: KGHSH, LQKENI. The CDR3 has 15 residues. CDR3 in DNA: TGTGCCAGCTCCCAAAACGAGGGAGGTCCCAATGAGCAGTTCTTC. This encodes CASSQNEGGPNEQFF.

The rearrangement links TRBV5-1 to TRBJ2-1; 8 bases fit TRBD1. Germline trimming cut 5 bases from V and 5 bases from J; bases unmatched to any gene: 9. Looked up from germline, CDR1 is SGHRS and CDR2 is YFSETQ. This CDR3 spans 15 amino acids. DNA for the CDR3: TGCGCCAGCAGGACCGGGACAGGTTCTCACAATGAGCAGTTCTTC. Its protein is CASRTGTGSHNEQFF.

The CDR3 DNA sequence: TGTGCCAGTAGCTTACAGTACATGAACACTGAAGCTTTCTTT. It codes for CASSLQYMNTEAFF. The V gene is TRBV19, the J gene TRBJ1-1; no reliable D call. CDR3 size: 14 residues. From germline, CDR1 is LNHDA and CDR2 SQIVND (reference sequence). V was trimmed by 6 bases and J by 0 bases, leaving 11 bases between them.

This chain links TRBV12-3 or TRBV12-4 with TRBJ1-5; D call uncertain. V lost 6 bases and J lost 3, with 6 bases in between. This CDR3 comprises 12 residues. For the CDR3, the DNA is TGTGCCAGCAGCCGTCTCAATCAGCCCCAGCATTTT. Translated: CASSRLNQPQHF.

Comment on this clone: The junction departs from germline at one end; a sequencing error may be responsible. The CDR3 DNA follows: TGTGCTAGCAGCCGACTAGCGGGAGAGCCCCCAGAGACCCAGTACTTC. It encodes CASSRLAGEPPETQYF. The chain has TRBV7-7 and TRBJ2-5, with 12 bases fitting TRBD2. CDR1 and CDR2 (germline): SSHAT, FNYEAQ (reference sequence). The CDR3 spans 16 residues.

This clone has a single count. The chain uses TRBV7-2 and TRBJ2-1; D perhaps matches TRBD1 (6 bases). The CDR3 sequence is 15 residues long. V dropped 5 bases and J dropped 6 bases, with 17 bases sitting between them. The germline gives CDR1 SGHTA, CDR2 FQGNSA. CDR3 residues: CASSGLTGSANEQFF. Here the CDR3 DNA reads TGTGCCAGCAGCGGCTTGACAGGATCCGCCAATGAGCAGTTCTTC.

The rearrangement uses TRBV7-3 and TRBJ2-3; 11 nucleotides agree with TRBD2. The CDR3 is 16 amino acids. Unmatched junction bases numbered 7, after V lost 4 bases and J lost 4 bases. The germline V gene has CDR1 SGHTA and CDR2 FQGTGA. The CDR3, as DNA: TGTGCCAGCAGCTCCTCCCTAGCGGGAGGCTCAGATACGCAGTATTTT. Amino acids: CASSSSLAGGSDTQYF.

This clone was seen more than once but under ten times. The rearrangement links TRBV7-9 to TRBJ1-4; 9 bases fit TRBD1. The CDR3 extends over 14 amino acids. In germline, CDR1 is SEHNR, CDR2 FQNEAQ (reference sequence). Unmatched junction bases numbered 11, after V lost 11 bases and J lost 7 bases. CDR3 nucleotides: TGTGCCGCACAGGGGACAGGGTTGAGTGAAAAACTGTTTTTT. Translated: CAAQGTGLSEKLFF.

The gene calls are TRBV18 and TRBJ1-4, with D unresolved. This CDR3 contains 16 residues. CDR1 is KGHSH and CDR2 is LQKENI in the germline V gene. V lost 5 bases, J lost 7 bases, and 20 bases lay in between. DNA for the CDR3: TGTGCCAGCTCAACCACTTCCGGGGTGGGATCTGAAAAACTGTTTTTT. Encoded protein: CASSTTSGVGSEKLFF.

This clone is a singleton in its sample. An end of the junction differs from the germline gene, which may be a read error. The chain employs TRBV5-1 and TRBJ1-3; tentatively, D is TRBD1 (5 bases). Germline V gives CDR1 SGHRS, CDR2 YFSETQ. The CDR3 has 17 residues. The CDR3 region is CVSSSYGGGRSGNTIYF. The CDR3, as DNA: TGCGTCAGCAGCTCCTACGGGGGAGGGAGGTCTGGAAACACCATATATTTT.

This clone was recorded a few times. The rearrangement links TRBV11-3 to TRBJ2-7; TRBD2 is a possible D gene (7 bases). CDR3 length equals 15 residues. Per the germline V gene, CDR1 is SGHNT and CDR2 is YENEEA. V was trimmed by 1 base and J by 2 bases, leaving 12 bases between them. CDR3 in DNA: TGTGCCAGCAGCTTAGGGGGAGGGGGTACCTACGAGCAGTACTTC. It specifies CASSLGGGGTYEQYF.